These 26 T cell receptor beta chains came from one sample sequenced in a study of blood T cell repertoires in COVID-19. The method was immunoSEQ multiplex PCR; TCRdb's version includes in-frame clones alone and lacks a portion of them. The sample holds 150,000 to 200,000 clones, 78% seen once. Sample: PBMCs or T cells enriched from blood (not recorded which). These receptor sequences come from a woman aged 45-60 years who had recovered from COVID-19.

This chain uses TRBV7-2 with TRBJ2-5; 8 bases map to TRBD2. CDR1 is SGHTA, CDR2 FQGNSA, per germline. This CDR3 has 15 residues. With 1 base clipped from V and 2 bases from J, the junction kept 3 bases outside the gene matches. The CDR3 DNA reads TGTGCCAGCAGCTTAGTAGCGGGAACTCAAGAGACCCAGTACTTC. Translating it yields CASSLVAGTQETQYF.

V gene TRBV27 combines with J gene TRBJ1-2; TRBD1 aligns across 8 bases. J gave up 4 bases and V 2 bases, and 0 bases lay outside the gene matches. Germline CDR1 is MNHEY and CDR2 is SMNVEV (reference sequence). This CDR3 is built from 13 residues. For the CDR3, the DNA is TGTGCCAGCAGTTTAACAGGGGGCTATGGCTACACCTTC. It specifies CASSLTGGYGYTF.

The chain uses TRBV5-3 and TRBJ2-1; no reliable D call. TRBV5-3 belongs to the ORF category, with a function that is uncertain. There are 14 residues in the CDR3. Between the trimmed V and J ends, which lost 5 bases and 4 bases, there was a span of 13 bases. The CDR3 DNA follows: TGTGCCAGAAGTTTTAAGGTAGCTTACAATGAGCAGTTCTTC. Translation: CARSFKVAYNEQFF.

The V call is TRBV5-1, the J call TRBJ2-3; 9 bases fit TRBD1. This CDR3 spans 14 amino acids. V dropped 5 bases and J dropped 3; count of bases not matched to a gene: 4. Germline loops: CDR1 SGHRS, CDR2 YFSETQ. The CDR3 coding sequence is TGCGCCAGCAGTCAGGACAGGGGAACAGATACGCAGTATTTT. Its translation is CASSQDRGTDTQYF.

The V call is TRBV4-2, the J call TRBJ2-3; the D gene is possibly TRBD1 (6 bases). Deletions cut 1 base from V and 6 bases from J, with 17 bases between. The CDR3 sequence is 16 residues long. Germline CDR1 is LGHNA and CDR2 is YNFKEQ. CDR3 sequence reads: CASSQVTGWGRDTQYF. DNA of the CDR3: TGTGCCAGCAGCCAAGTAACAGGTTGGGGGCGTGATACGCAGTATTTT.

The rearrangement links TRBV5-1 to TRBJ2-1, with 12 nucleotides matching TRBD2. CDR1 and CDR2 from the germline V gene are SGHRS and YFSETQ. The CDR3 extends over 15 amino acids. V shed 7 bases, J shed 9 bases, and the junction held 11 bases outside the gene matches. The CDR3 bases are TGCGCCAGCTCGGATACTAGCGGGAGGTTGGGTGAGCAGTTCTTC. This sequence encodes CASSDTSGRLGEQFF.

This clone was recorded many times. The sample has other DNA sequences that encode this CDR3 too. This sequence joins TRBV6-5 and TRBJ1-1, with TRBD1 as a possible D gene (6 bases). V lost 0 bases to trimming and J lost 3 bases, with 8 bases between them. CDR1 and CDR2 from the germline V gene are MNHEY and SVGAGI. The CDR3 totals 14 residues. CDR3 sequence (DNA): TGTGCCAGCAGTTACTCCTCAGGGGACACTGAAGCTTTCTTT. Amino acid sequence: CASSYSSGDTEAFF.

This sequence joins TRBV11-2 and TRBJ1-5; D gene ambiguous. V was clipped by 0 bases and J by 6 bases, with 9 bases between them. Germline CDR1 is SGHAT and CDR2 is FQNNGV. The CDR3 extends over 14 amino acids. The CDR3 region has the DNA TGTGCCAGCAGCTTAGAGGGAGGAGGTCAGCCCCAGCATTTT. Protein sequence: CASSLEGGGQPQHF.

The rearrangement joins TRBV9 to TRBJ2-2, with 11 bases identical to TRBD2. Per germline, CDR1 SGDLS and CDR2 YYNGEE. The CDR3 has 17 residues. V shed 3 bases, J shed 8 bases, and the junction held 12 bases outside the gene matches. The CDR3 DNA reads TGTGCCAGCAGCGATCGAAGACTAGCGGGAATAGGGGGGGAGCTGTTTTTT. Translation: CASSDRRLAGIGGELFF.

This chain joins TRBV7-2 and TRBJ1-2; the D gene is possibly TRBD1 (5 bases). Germline-derived CDR1 and CDR2 are SGHTA and FQGNSA. V lost 5 bases and J 7 bases, leaving 23 bases between the germline ends. CDR3 length equals 16 residues. This CDR3 reads CASSRGDPALSGGYTF. The CDR3 DNA sequence: TGTGCCAGCAGCCGGGGGGACCCGGCCTTAAGCGGTGGCTACACCTTC.

This clone has just a few counts. The gene calls are TRBV27 and TRBJ1-6; 9 bases are a match to TRBD1. V lost 7 bases and J lost 9; bases outside the gene matches: 16. Germline CDR1 MNHEY, CDR2 SMNVEV (reference sequence). This CDR3 is 17 amino acids long. The CDR3 DNA reads TGTGCCAGCACCTCCCTCTACAGGGGGCGAATTGGTTCACCCCTCCACTTT. Protein: CASTSLYRGRIGSPLHF.

The V call is TRBV28, the J call TRBJ2-7; tentative D call: TRBD1 (7 bases). Germline V gene data show CDR1 as MDHEN and CDR2 as SYDVKM. The CDR3 contains 15 residues. V was cut by 3 bases and J by 2 bases, with 14 bases left in between. CDR3 coding DNA: TGTGCCAGCAGTTTTGTAGGAGGGGGCACCTACGAGCAGTACTTC. It specifies CASSFVGGGTYEQYF.

The CDR3 spells CASSLGQVYGYTF. In nucleotides, the CDR3 is TGTGCCAGCAGTTTAGGCCAGGTCTATGGCTACACCTTC. This chain joins TRBV12-3 or TRBV12-4 and TRBJ1-2; D gene ambiguous. Trimming removed 1 base from V and 4 bases from J, with 7 bases in between. The CDR3 loop spans 13 amino acids.

V usage is TRBV29-1 and J usage is TRBJ2-5; perhaps TRBD1 as D (6 bases). CDR1 is SQVTM, CDR2 ANQGSEA, per germline. V lost 5 bases, J lost 1 base, and 14 bases lay in between. There are 14 residues in the CDR3. The CDR3 loop is CSVSQQGIQETQYF. Here the CDR3 DNA reads TGCAGCGTTAGCCAACAGGGCATCCAAGAGACCCAGTACTTC. Full variable domain (outside the CDR3, taken from reference TRBV29-1 and TRBJ2-5): SAVISQKPSRDICQRGTSLTIQCQVDSQVTMMFWYRQQPGQSLTLIATANQGSEATYESGFVIDKFPISRPNLTFSTLTVSNMSPEDSSIYLCSVSQQGIQETQYFGPGTRLLVL.

The chain employs TRBV6-2 or TRBV6-3 and TRBJ2-7, with TRBD2 identical over 11 bases. V trimming: 2 bases; J trimming: 3 bases; junction bases outside the gene matches: 6. The CDR3 loop spans 16 amino acids. Germline CDR1 and CDR2: MNHEY and SVGEGT. The CDR3: CASSYAGTSGGYEQYF. The CDR3, as DNA: TGTGCCAGCAGTTACGCTGGGACTAGCGGTGGCTACGAGCAGTACTTC.

This chain links TRBV12-5 with TRBJ2-3, with D possibly being TRBD1 (6 bases). The CDR3 covers 13 residues. V was pared by 0 bases and J by 6 bases, with 7 bases between. The germline V gene has CDR1 LGHNT and CDR2 FRNRAP. CDR3 sequence reads: CASGLVTGDTQYF. The DNA for the CDR3 is TGTGCTAGTGGTTTGGTTACAGGGGATACGCAGTATTTT.

The V and J genes are TRBV7-2 and TRBJ1-5, with a possible D match to TRBD1 (5 bases). The CDR3 is 17 amino acids. Looked up from germline, CDR1 is SGHTA and CDR2 is FQGNSA. Trimming stripped 5 bases from V and 2 bases from J, with 19 bases between. In DNA form, the CDR3 reads TGTGCCAGCAGCCCCCCGGCAGGGTTGAATCGCAATCAGCCCCAGCATTTT. The encoded protein is CASSPPAGLNRNQPQHF. The full variable domain, in which reference TRBV7-2 and TRBJ1-5 provide the parts outside the CDR3, is GAGVSQSPSNKVTEKGKDVELRCDPISGHTALYWYRQSLGQGLEFLIYFQGNSAPDKSGLPSDRFSAERTGGSVSTLTIQRTQQEDSAVYLCASSPPAGLNRNQPQHFGDGTRLSIL.

There are a few counts of this clone. This rearrangement joins TRBV7-8 to TRBJ1-6, with TRBD1 identical over 8 bases. J lost 4 bases, V lost 4 bases, and 12 bases had no gene match. Per germline, CDR1 SGHVS and CDR2 FQNEAQ. The CDR3 consists of 18 residues. CDR3 in DNA: TGTGCCAGCAGCTACACAGACGCTGGGACAGGTTATAATTCACCCCTCCACTTT. This sequence encodes CASSYTDAGTGYNSPLHF.

The CDR3: CASSQDTGGGGYTF. CDR3 nucleotides: TGTGCCAGCAGCCAAGATACAGGGGGTGGTGGCTACACCTTC. The chain uses TRBV3-1 (or the pseudogene TRBV3-2) and TRBJ1-2; 8 bases line up with TRBD1. V dropped 0 bases and J dropped 7; count of bases not matched to a gene: 4. The CDR3 totals 14 residues. CDR1 is LGHDT, CDR2 YNNKEL, per germline (reference sequence).

The chain combines TRBV28 with TRBJ1-2, with 9 bases aligning to TRBD1. CDR3 size: 16 residues. After removal of 3 bases from V and 3 bases from J, the junction contained 8 bases not matched to a gene. Germline CDR1 MDHEN, CDR2 SYDVKM. The CDR3: CASSFFRGQGHYGYTF. DNA of the CDR3: TGTGCCAGCAGTTTCTTCCGGGGACAGGGACACTATGGCTACACCTTC.

The gene calls are TRBV2 and TRBJ1-4; TRBD1 is a possible D gene (6 bases). The germline gives CDR1 SNHLY, CDR2 FYNNEI. The CDR3 sequence is 13 residues long. The V end lost 7 bases, the J end lost 3 bases, and 9 bases lay between the germline ends. The CDR3 here is CASIRGANEKLFF. For the CDR3, the DNA is TGTGCCAGCATCAGGGGTGCTAATGAAAAACTGTTTTTT.

The chain employs TRBV27 and TRBJ2-7; 16 bases map to TRBD2. This CDR3 region has 17 residues. The germline gives CDR1 MNHEY, CDR2 SMNVEV (reference sequence). Losses at the gene ends were 7 bases for V and 0 bases for J; bases not matched to a gene: 6. CDR3 region: CASTGLAGGGGSYEQYF. The CDR3 DNA follows: TGTGCCAGCACGGGACTAGCGGGAGGGGGCGGCTCCTACGAGCAGTACTTC.

The genes are TRBV19 and TRBJ2-3, with D possibly TRBD1 on 5 matching bases. Germline V CDR1 and CDR2: LNHDA, SQIVND (reference sequence). V was pared by 5 bases and J by 3 bases, with 9 bases between. The CDR3 is 13 residues long. The CDR3 is CASSSQGTDTQYF. The CDR3 DNA is TGTGCCAGTAGTTCCCAGGGAACAGATACGCAGTATTTT. Combining the CDR3 with reference TRBV19 and TRBJ2-3 gives the whole variable domain DGGITQSPKYLFRKEGQNVTLSCEQNLNHDAMYWYRQDPGQGLRLIYYSQIVNDFQKGDIAEGYSVSREKKESFPLTVTSAQKNPTAFYLCASSSQGTDTQYFGPGTRLTVL.

This clone was seen just once. This sequence joins TRBV3-1 (or the pseudogene TRBV3-2) and TRBJ1-5, with D possibly matching TRBD1 (6 bases). CDR1 is LGHDT, CDR2 YNNKEL, per germline (reference sequence). This CDR3 is 16 amino acids long. Trimming took 4 bases from V and 0 from J, leaving 13 bases between them. In DNA, the CDR3 is TGTGCCAGCAGCCCTCACAGGGTTGCTAGCAATCAGCCCCAGCATTTT. Its protein product is CASSPHRVASNQPQHF.

This chain connects TRBV4-2 to TRBJ2-1, with 15 bases fitting TRBD2. The V gene's germline CDR1 is LGHNA and CDR2 YNFKEQ. J gave up 0 bases and V 5 bases, and 8 bases lay outside the gene matches. The CDR3 covers 19 residues. This chain's CDR3 is CASSSGLAGGRSSYNEQFF. CDR3 nucleotide sequence: TGTGCCAGCAGCTCGGGACTAGCGGGAGGCCGGAGCTCCTACAATGAGCAGTTCTTC.

This clone was recorded once. V is TRBV19 and J is TRBJ1-5, with D uncertain. There are 13 residues in the CDR3. V was clipped by 6 bases and J by 4 bases, with 10 bases between them. Germline V CDR1 and CDR2: LNHDA, SQIVND (reference sequence). CDR3: CASSPLPNQPQHF. The DNA of the CDR3 is TGTGCCAGTAGCCCTCTCCCGAATCAGCCCCAGCATTTT.